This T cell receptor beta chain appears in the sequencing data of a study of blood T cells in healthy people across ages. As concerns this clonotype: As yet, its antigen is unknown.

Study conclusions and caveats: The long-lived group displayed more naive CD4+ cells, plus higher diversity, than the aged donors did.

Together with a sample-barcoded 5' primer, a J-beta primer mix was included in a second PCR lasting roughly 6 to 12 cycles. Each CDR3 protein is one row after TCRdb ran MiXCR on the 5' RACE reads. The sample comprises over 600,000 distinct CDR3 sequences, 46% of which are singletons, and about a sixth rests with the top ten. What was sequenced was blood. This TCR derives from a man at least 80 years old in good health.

CDR3 region: CASSRLAGVADTQYF. The CDR3 DNA reads as TGTGCCAGCAGCAGACTAGCGGGAGTGGCAGATACGCAGTATTTT. The rearrangement joins TRBV12-3 or TRBV12-4 to TRBJ2-3; 12 bases match TRBD2. This CDR3 has 15 residues. Unmatched junction bases numbered 5, after V lost 6 bases and J lost 4 bases.